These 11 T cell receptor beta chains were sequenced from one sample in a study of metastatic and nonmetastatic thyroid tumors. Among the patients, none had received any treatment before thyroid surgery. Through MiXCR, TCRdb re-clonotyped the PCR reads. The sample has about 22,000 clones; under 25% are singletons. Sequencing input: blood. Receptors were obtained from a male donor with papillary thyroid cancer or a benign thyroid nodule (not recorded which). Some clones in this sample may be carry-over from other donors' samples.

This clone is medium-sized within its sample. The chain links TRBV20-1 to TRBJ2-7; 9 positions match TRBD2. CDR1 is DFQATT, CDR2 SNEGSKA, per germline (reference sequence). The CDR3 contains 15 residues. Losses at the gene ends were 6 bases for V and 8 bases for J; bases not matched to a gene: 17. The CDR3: CSAPSKTSGLRQQYF. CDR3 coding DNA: TGCAGTGCGCCTTCCAAGACTAGCGGACTACGACAGCAGTACTTC.

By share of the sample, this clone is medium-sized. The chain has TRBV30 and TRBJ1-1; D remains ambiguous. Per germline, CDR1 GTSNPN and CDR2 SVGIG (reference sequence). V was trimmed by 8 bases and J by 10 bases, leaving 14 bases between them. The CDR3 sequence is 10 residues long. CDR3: CALKTSRAFF. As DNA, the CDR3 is TGTGCCCTAAAGACATCGAGAGCTTTCTTT.

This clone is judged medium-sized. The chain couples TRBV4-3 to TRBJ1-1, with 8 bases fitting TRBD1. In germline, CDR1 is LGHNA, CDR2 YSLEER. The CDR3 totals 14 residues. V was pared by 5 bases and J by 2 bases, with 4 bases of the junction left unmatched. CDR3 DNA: TGCGCCAGCAGCTGGACAGGGAGTAACACTGAAGCTTTCTTT. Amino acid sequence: CASSWTGSNTEAFF.

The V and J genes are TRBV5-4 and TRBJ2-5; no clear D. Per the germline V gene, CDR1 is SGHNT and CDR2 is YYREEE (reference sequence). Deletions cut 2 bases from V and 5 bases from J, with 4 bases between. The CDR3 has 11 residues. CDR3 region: CASSFMETQYF. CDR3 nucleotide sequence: TGTGCCAGCAGCTTTATGGAGACCCAGTACTTC. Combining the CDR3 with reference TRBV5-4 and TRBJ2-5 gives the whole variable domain ETGVTQSPTHLIKTRGQQVTLRCSSQSGHNTVSWYQQALGQGPQFIFQYYREEENGRGNFPPRFSGLQFPNYSSELNVNALELDDSALYLCASSFMETQYFGPGTRLLVL.

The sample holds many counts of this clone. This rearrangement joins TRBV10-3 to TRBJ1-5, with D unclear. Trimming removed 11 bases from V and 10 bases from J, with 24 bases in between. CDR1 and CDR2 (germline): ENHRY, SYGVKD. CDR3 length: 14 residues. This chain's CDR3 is CAPLPGTLPQPQHF. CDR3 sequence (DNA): TGTGCCCCTCTACCAGGCACCCTCCCCCAACCCCAGCATTTT.

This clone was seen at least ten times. CDR3 DNA: TGTGCCAGCAGCTTTAATGGACTAGCGGGGGCCACCGGGGAGCTGTTTTTT. It encodes CASSFNGLAGATGELFF. This chain connects TRBV5-4 to TRBJ2-2, with 13 bases lining up with TRBD2. The V and J ends lost 2 bases and 4 bases, in that order; junction bases with no gene match: 5. The CDR3 runs to 17 residues. The germline V gene has CDR1 SGHNT and CDR2 YYREEE (reference sequence). Together with reference TRBV5-4 and TRBJ2-2, the CDR3 gives the full variable domain: ETGVTQSPTHLIKTRGQQVTLRCSSQSGHNTVSWYQQALGQGPQFIFQYYREEENGRGNFPPRFSGLQFPNYSSELNVNALELDDSALYLCASSFNGLAGATGELFFGEGSRLTVL.

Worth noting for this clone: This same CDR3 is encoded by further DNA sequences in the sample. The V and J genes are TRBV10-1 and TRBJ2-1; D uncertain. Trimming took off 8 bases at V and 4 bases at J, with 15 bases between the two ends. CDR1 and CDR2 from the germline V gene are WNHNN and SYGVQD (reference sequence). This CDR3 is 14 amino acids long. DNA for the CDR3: TGCGCCAGCGGAGCAAGTCGAGGTTACAATGAGCAGTTCTTC. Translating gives CASGASRGYNEQFF.

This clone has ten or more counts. CDR3 in amino acids: CASGAELQGGVSYEQYF. CDR3 sequence (DNA): TGTGCTAGTGGTGCCGAACTCCAGGGAGGTGTTTCCTACGAGCAGTACTTC. The chain couples TRBV12-5 to TRBJ2-7, with TRBD2 as a possible D gene (6 bases). V was shortened by 5 bases and J by 1 base, with 21 bases between the two germline ends. Germline V CDR1 and CDR2: LGHNT, FRNRAP. The CDR3 is 17 amino acids.

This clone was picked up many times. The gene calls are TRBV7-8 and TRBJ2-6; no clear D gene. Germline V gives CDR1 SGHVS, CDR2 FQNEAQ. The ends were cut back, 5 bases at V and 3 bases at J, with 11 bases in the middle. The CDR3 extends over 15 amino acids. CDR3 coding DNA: TGTGCCAGCAGCATTATATCGGGTGGGGCCAACGTCCTGACTTTC. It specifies CASSIISGGANVLTF.

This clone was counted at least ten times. The CDR3 DNA follows: TGTGCCAGCAGCTTGGAGGAGTCACCCCTCCACTTT. It codes for CASSLEESPLHF. The rearrangement uses TRBV5-4 and TRBJ1-6; D is uncertain. Trimming stripped 0 bases from V and 10 bases from J, with 5 bases between. CDR3 size: 12 residues. Per the germline V gene, CDR1 is SGHNT and CDR2 is YYREEE (reference sequence).

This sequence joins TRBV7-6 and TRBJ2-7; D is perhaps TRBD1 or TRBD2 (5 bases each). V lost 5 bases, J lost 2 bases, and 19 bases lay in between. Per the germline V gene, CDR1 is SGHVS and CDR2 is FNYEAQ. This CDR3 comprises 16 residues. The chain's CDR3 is CASSNHIHGDPYEQYF. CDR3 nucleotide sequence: TGTGCCAGCAGCAATCACATACATGGGGACCCCTACGAGCAGTACTTC.